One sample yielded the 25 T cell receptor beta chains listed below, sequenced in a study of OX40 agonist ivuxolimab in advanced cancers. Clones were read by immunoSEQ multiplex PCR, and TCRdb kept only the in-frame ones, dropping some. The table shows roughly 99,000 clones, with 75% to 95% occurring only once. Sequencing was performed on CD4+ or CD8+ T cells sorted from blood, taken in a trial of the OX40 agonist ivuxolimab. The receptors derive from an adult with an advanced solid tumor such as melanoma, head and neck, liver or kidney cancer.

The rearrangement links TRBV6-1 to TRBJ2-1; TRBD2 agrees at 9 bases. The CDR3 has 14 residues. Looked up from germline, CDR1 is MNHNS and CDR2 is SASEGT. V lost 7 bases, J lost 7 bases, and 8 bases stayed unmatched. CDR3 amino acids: CASTSSGTGNEQFF. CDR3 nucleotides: TGTGCCAGCACCTCTAGCGGGACGGGGAATGAGCAGTTCTTC.

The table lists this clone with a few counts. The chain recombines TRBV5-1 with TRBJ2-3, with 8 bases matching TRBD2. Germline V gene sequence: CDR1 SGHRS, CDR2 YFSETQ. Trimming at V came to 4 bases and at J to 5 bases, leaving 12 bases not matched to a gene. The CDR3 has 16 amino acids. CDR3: CASSLSGGPGEDTQYF. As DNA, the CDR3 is TGCGCCAGCAGCCTGAGCGGGGGACCAGGGGAAGATACGCAGTATTTT.

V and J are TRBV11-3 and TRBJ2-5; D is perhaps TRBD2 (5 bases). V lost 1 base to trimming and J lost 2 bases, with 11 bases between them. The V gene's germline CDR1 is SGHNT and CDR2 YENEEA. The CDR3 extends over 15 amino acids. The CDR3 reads CASSLALTRQETQYF. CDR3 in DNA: TGTGCCAGCAGCTTAGCTTTAACTAGACAAGAGACCCAGTACTTC.

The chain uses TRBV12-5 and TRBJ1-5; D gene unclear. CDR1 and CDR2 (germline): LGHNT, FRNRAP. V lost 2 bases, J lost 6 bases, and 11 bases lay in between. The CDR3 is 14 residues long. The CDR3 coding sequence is TGTGCTAGTGGTTTGCCGACGGTCGGTCAGCCCCAGCATTTT. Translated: CASGLPTVGQPQHF.

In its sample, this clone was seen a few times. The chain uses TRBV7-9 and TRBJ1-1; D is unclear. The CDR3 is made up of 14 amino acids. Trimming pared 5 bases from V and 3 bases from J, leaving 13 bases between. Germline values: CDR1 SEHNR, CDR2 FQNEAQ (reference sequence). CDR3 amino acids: CASSTFDGHTEAFF. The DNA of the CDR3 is TGTGCCAGCAGCACGTTCGACGGGCACACTGAAGCTTTCTTT.

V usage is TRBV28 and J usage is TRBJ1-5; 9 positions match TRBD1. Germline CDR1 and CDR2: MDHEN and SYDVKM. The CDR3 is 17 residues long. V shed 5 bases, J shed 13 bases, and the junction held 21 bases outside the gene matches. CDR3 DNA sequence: TGTGCCAGCAGTACACCCCGGCCGGGGGGACAGGGAAGTCCGCAGCATTTT. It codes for CASSTPRPGGQGSPQHF.

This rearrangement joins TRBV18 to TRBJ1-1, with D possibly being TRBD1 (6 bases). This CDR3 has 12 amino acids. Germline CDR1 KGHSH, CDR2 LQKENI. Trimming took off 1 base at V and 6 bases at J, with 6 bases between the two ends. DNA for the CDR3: TGTGCCAGCTCACCACAGGGGGCTGAAGCTTTCTTT. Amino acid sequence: CASSPQGAEAFF.

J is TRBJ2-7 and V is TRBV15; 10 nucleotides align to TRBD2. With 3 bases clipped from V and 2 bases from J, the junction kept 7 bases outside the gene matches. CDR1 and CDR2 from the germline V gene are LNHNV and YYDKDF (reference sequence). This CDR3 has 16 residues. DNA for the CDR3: TGTGCCACCAGCAGGCCCGGGACTAGCGTCGCCTACGAGCAGTACTTC. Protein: CATSRPGTSVAYEQYF. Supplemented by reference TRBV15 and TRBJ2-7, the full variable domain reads DAMVIQNPRYQVTQFGKPVTLSCSQTLNHNVMYWYQQKSSQAPKLLFHYYDKDFNNEADTPDNFQSRRPNTSFCFLDIRSPGLGDTAMYLCATSRPGTSVAYEQYFGPGTRLTVT.

The CDR3 nucleotides are TGTGCCAGCTCGCGCGAGCGGGTTTCCTACAATGAGCAGTTCTTC. Protein sequence: CASSRERVSYNEQFF. The J gene is TRBJ2-1, the V gene TRBV18; D is possibly TRBD2 (6 bases). Germline V lookup: CDR1 KGHSH, CDR2 LQKENI. The CDR3 runs 15 residues. Trimming took off 6 bases at V and 1 base at J, with 13 bases between the two ends.

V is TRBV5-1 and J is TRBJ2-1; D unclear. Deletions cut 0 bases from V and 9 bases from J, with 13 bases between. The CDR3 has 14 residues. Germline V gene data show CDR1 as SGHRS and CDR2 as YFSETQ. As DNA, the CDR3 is TGCGCCAGCAGCTTGGGGCTAACGGTAGGTGAGCAGTTCTTC. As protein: CASSLGLTVGEQFF.

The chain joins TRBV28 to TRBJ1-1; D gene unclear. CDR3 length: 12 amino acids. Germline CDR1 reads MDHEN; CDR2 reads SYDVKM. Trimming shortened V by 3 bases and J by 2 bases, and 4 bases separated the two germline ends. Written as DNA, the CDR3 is TGTGCCAGCAGTTTTGGAAACACTGAAGCTTTCTTT. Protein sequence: CASSFGNTEAFF. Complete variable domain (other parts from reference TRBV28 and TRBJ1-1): DVKVTQSSRYLVKRTGEKVFLECVQDMDHENMFWYRQDPGLGLRLIYFSYDVKMKEKGDIPEGYSVSREKKERFSLILESASTNQTSMYLCASSFGNTEAFFGQGTRLTVV.

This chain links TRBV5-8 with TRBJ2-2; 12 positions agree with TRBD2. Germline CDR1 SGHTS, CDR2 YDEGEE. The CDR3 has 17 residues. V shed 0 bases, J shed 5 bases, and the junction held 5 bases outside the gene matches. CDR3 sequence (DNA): TGTGCCAGCAGCTTGGACCTAGCGGGAGGGGGGACCGGGGAGCTGTTTTTT. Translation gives CASSLDLAGGGTGELFF.

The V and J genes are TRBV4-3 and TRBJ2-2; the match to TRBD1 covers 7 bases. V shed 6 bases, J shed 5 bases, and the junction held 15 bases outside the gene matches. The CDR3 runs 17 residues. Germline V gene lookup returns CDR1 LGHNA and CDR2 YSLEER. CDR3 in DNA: TGCGCCAGCAGTCAAATCCGGGACAGACTACGGACCGGGGAGCTGTTTTTT. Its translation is CASSQIRDRLRTGELFF.

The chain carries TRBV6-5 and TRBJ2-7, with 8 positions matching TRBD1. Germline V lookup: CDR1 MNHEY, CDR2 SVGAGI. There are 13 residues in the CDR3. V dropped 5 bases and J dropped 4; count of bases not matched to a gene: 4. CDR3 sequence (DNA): TGTGCCAGCAGTCAGACAGGGGTTTACGAGCAGTACTTC. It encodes CASSQTGVYEQYF.

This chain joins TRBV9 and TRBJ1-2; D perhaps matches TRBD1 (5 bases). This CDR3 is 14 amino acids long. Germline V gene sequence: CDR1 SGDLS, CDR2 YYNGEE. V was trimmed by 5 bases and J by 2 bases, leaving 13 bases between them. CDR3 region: CASSSDRPNYGYTF. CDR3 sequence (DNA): TGTGCCAGCAGTTCCGACAGACCCAACTATGGCTACACCTTC. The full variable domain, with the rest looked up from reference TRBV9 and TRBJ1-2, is DSGVTQTPKHLITATGQRVTLRCSPRSGDLSVYWYQQSLDQGLQFLIQYYNGEERAKGNILERFSAQQFPDLHSELNLSSLELGDSALYFCASSSDRPNYGYTFGSGTRLTVV.

CDR3 loop: CASQRIRDGYTF. The CDR3 region has the DNA TGTGCCAGCCAACGAATCAGGGATGGCTACACCTTC. V is TRBV28 and J is TRBJ1-2; tentative D call: TRBD1 (5 bases). The CDR3 consists of 12 residues. The germline V gene encodes CDR1 MDHEN and CDR2 SYDVKM. Trimming cost V 8 bases and J 6 bases, with 13 bases left between them.

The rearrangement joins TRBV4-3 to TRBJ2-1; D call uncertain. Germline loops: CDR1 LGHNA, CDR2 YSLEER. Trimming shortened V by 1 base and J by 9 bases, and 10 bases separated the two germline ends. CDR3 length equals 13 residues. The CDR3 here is CASSQVLDREQFF. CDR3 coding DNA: TGCGCCAGCAGCCAAGTTCTAGACCGTGAGCAGTTCTTC.

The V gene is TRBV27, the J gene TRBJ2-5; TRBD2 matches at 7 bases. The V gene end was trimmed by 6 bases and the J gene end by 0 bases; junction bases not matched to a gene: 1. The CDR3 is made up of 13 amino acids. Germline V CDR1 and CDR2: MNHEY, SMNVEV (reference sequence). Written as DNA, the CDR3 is TGTGCCAGCAGGAGCGGGAACCAAGAGACCCAGTACTTC. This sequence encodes CASRSGNQETQYF.

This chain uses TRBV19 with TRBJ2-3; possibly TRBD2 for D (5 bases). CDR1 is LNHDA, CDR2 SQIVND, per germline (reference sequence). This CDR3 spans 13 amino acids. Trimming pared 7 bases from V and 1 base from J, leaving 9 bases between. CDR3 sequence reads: CASKRERTDTQYF. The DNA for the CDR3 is TGTGCCAGTAAGAGGGAGCGCACAGATACGCAGTATTTT.

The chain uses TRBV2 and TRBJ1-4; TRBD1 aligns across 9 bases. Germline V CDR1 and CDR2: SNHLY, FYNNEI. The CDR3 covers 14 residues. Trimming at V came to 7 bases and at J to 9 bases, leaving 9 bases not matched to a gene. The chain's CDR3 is CASTDRGGGKKLFF. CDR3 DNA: TGTGCCAGCACGGACAGGGGTGGGGGGAAAAAACTGTTTTTT.

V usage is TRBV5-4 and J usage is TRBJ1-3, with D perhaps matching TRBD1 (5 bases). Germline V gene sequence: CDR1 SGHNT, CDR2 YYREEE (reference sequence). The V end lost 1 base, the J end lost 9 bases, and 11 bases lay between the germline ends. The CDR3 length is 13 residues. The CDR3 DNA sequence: TGTGCCAGCAGCTTGCCGGGGGTAGGCACCATATATTTT. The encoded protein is CASSLPGVGTIYF. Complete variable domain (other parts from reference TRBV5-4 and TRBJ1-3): ETGVTQSPTHLIKTRGQQVTLRCSSQSGHNTVSWYQQALGQGPQFIFQYYREEENGRGNFPPRFSGLQFPNYSSELNVNALELDDSALYLCASSLPGVGTIYFGEGSWLTVV.

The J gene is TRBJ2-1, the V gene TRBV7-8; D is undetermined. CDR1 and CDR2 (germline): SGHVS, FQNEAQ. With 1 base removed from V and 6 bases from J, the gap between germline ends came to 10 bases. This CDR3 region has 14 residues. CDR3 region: CASSLGTFTNEQFF. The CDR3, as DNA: TGTGCCAGCAGCTTAGGTACATTCACCAATGAGCAGTTCTTC.

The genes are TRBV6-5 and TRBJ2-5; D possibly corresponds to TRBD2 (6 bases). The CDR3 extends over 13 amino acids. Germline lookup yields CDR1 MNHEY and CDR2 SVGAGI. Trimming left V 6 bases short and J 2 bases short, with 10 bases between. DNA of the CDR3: TGTGCCAGCAGGGGACTGATACAAGAGACCCAGTACTTC. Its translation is CASRGLIQETQYF.

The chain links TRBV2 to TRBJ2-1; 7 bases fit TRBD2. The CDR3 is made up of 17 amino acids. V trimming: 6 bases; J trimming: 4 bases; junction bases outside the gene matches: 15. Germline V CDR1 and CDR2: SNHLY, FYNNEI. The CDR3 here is CASSDPGLQARYNEQFF. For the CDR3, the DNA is TGTGCCAGCAGCGATCCGGGACTACAGGCCCGGTACAATGAGCAGTTCTTC. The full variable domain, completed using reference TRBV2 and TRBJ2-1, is EPEVTQTPSHQVTQMGQEVILRCVPISNHLYFYWYRQILGQKVEFLVSFYNNEISEKSEIFDDQFSVERPDGSNFTLKIRSTKLEDSAMYFCASSDPGLQARYNEQFFGPGTRLTVL.

The CDR3 region has the DNA TGTGCCAGCAATTCCGGGACACCGAACACCGGGGAGCTGTTTTTT. Protein sequence: CASNSGTPNTGELFF. V gene TRBV6-5 combines with J gene TRBJ2-2; D might be TRBD1 (6 bases). The CDR3 runs to 15 residues. The germline gives CDR1 MNHEY, CDR2 SVGAGI. V was cut by 7 bases and J by 0 bases, with 12 bases left in between.